This is a list of T cell receptor beta chains from one sample in a study of blood T cell repertoires in COVID-19. Some clones are missing from TCRdb's copy, which holds only in-frame ones; the method was immunoSEQ multiplex PCR. The sample yields about 250,000 clones, about four fifths seen once. Sequenced: peripheral blood. Receptors originate from a man older than 75 with acute or convalescent COVID-19. Both conserved end residues are part of each CDR3. The D gene is left open where the match is weak. Expanded clones get a size class; other rows say once, few or many, or leave the size out.

d_gene,j_gene,v_gene,abundance,CDR3aa,CDR3nt
TRBD1,TRBJ2-3,TRBV18,-,CASSPGQGTDTQYF,TGTGCCAGCTCACCTGGACAGGGCACAGATACGCAGTATTTT
TRBD2,TRBJ2-3,TRBV11-3,-,CASGTRGSDTQYF,TGTGCCAGCGGGACTAGAGGATCGGATACGCAGTATTTT
TRBD1,TRBJ1-2,TRBV24-1,-,CATSDSGQGKVYTF,TGTGCCACCAGTGATTCGGGACAGGGGAAGGTCTACACCTTC
TRBD2,TRBJ2-5,TRBV7-9,-,CASSLGGAGGRETQYF,TGTGCCAGCAGCTTAGGAGGGGCGGGAGGTAGAGAGACCCAGTACTTC
-,TRBJ1-2,TRBV10-3,-,CAISMDFGYGYTF,TGTGCCATCAGTATGGACTTCGGCTATGGCTACACCTTC
-,TRBJ2-6,TRBV4-1,-,CASSQEYGSSGANVLTF,TGCGCCAGCAGCCAAGAATACGGGAGCTCTGGGGCCAACGTCCTGACTTTC
TRBD2,TRBJ2-3,TRBV5-5,few,CASSRTSGSTDTQYF,TGTGCCAGCAGCAGGACTAGCGGTAGCACAGATACGCAGTATTTT
-,TRBJ2-2,TRBV29-1,-,CSAGPTGELFF,TGCAGCGCTGGGCCCACCGGGGAGCTGTTTTTT
TRBD1,TRBJ1-2,TRBV3-1/TRBV3-2,-,CASSVDRGPYGYTF,TGTGCCAGCAGCGTTGACAGGGGGCCCTATGGCTACACCTTC
TRBD1,TRBJ1-1,TRBV6-5,-,CASSRDRVVSSAFF,TGTGCCAGCAGCCGGGACAGGGTAGTTTCGTCGGCTTTCTTT
TRBD1,TRBJ2-5,TRBV11-3,once,CASSLNPGQGQETQYF,TGTGCCAGCAGCCTAAATCCGGGACAGGGCCAAGAGACCCAGTACTTC
TRBD1,TRBJ1-4,TRBV19,few,CASSIGGTVNEKLFF,TGTGCCAGTAGTATCGGAGGGACAGTCAATGAAAAACTGTTTTTT
-,TRBJ1-2,TRBV24-1,-,CATSDSGGLDGYTF,TGTGCCACCAGTGATTCTGGAGGTCTTGATGGCTACACCTTC
-,TRBJ2-2,TRBV30,-,CAWQAGSLTGELFF,TGTGCCTGGCAGGCGGGGTCCCTTACCGGGGAGCTGTTTTTT
-,TRBJ2-5,TRBV5-1,-,CASSLRGGTQYF,TGCGCCAGCAGCTTGAGGGGAGGGACCCAGTACTTC
TRBD1,TRBJ2-7,TRBV6-1,-,CASSEDGTGSREQYF,TGTGCCAGCAGTGAAGATGGGACAGGGTCTCGGGAGCAGTACTTC
TRBD1,TRBJ1-1,TRBV5-1,-,CASSYSGTGATEAFF,TGCGCCAGCAGCTACAGTGGGACAGGGGCCACTGAAGCTTTCTTT
-,TRBJ2-7,TRBV21-1,-,CASSKPRRHSSGVRSYEQYF,TGTGCCAGCAGCAAACCGAGGCGGCATTCTTCGGGAGTCAGATCCTACGAGCAGTACTTC
-,TRBJ2-5,TRBV5-1,-,CASSLDGGWYQETQYF,TGCGCCAGCAGCTTGGATGGGGGGTGGTACCAAGAGACCCAGTACTTC
-,TRBJ1-4,TRBV5-6,-,CASSRDNNEKLFF,TGTGCCAGCTCCCGGGACAATAATGAAAAACTGTTTTTT
TRBD1,TRBJ1-6,TRBV6-1,-,CASSEAEARGYSPLHF,TGTGCCAGCAGTGAAGCAGAGGCCAGGGGGTATTCACCCCTCCACTTT
-,TRBJ2-7,TRBV5-6,-,CASSLSNEQYF,TGTGCCAGCAGCTTGAGCAACGAGCAGTACTTC
-,TRBJ1-6,TRBV5-4,-,CASSLEANSPLHF,TGTGCCAGCAGCTTGGAAGCAAATTCACCCCTCCACTTT
-,TRBJ1-1,TRBV6-4,few,CASSGSGGSTEAFF,TGTGCCAGTTCCGGGTCCGGCGGGTCCACTGAAGCTTTCTTT
TRBD1,TRBJ1-1,TRBV7-9,-,CASSWDRNTEAFF,TGTGCCAGCAGTTGGGACAGGAACACTGAAGCTTTCTTT
-,TRBJ2-2,TRBV25-1,-,CASSGSRGNTGELFF,TGTGCCAGCAGTGGTTCCAGGGGGAACACCGGGGAGCTGTTTTTT
TRBD1,TRBJ1-1,TRBV6-6,-,CASSYPGQGNTEAFF,TGTGCCAGCAGTTACCCGGGACAGGGGAACACTGAAGCTTTCTTT
-,TRBJ1-1,TRBV7-9,once,CASSLGPGRGGTEAFF,TGTGCCAGCAGCTTAGGACCCGGACGGGGAGGGACTGAAGCTTTCTTT
TRBD1,TRBJ2-7,TRBV6-6,once,CASSRQGQMSYEQYF,TGTGCCAGCAGCAGACAGGGACAGATGTCCTACGAGCAGTACTTC
-,TRBJ1-2,TRBV6-5,-,CASRTGGIGYGYTF,TGTGCCAGCAGAACGGGAGGGATCGGCTATGGCTACACCTTC
TRBD1,TRBJ1-5,TRBV6-5,-,CASSRDRGEPQHF,TGTGCCAGCAGCCGGGACAGGGGTGAGCCCCAGCATTTT
-,TRBJ1-1,TRBV5-1,-,CASSLGELNTEAFF,TGCGCCAGCAGCTTGGGCGAACTTAACACTGAAGCTTTCTTT
TRBD2,TRBJ2-1,TRBV7-8,-,CASSFLVGTSGRGSEQFF,TGTGCCAGCAGCTTTTTAGTCGGGACTAGCGGGAGGGGGAGTGAGCAGTTCTTC
TRBD1,TRBJ2-7,TRBV28,once,CASSLDRGRPSSYEQYF,TGTGCCAGCAGTCTTGACAGGGGGCGCCCCAGCTCCTACGAGCAGTACTTC
-,TRBJ2-5,TRBV5-1,-,CASSPILPPSGTQYF,TGCGCCAGCAGCCCCATCCTACCACCGTCAGGGACCCAGTACTTC
-,TRBJ1-2,TRBV28,-,CASSFYIKTGGGIVGYTF,TGTGCCAGCAGTTTTTACATAAAAACGGGGGGAGGTATTGTGGGCTACACCTTC
-,TRBJ1-2,TRBV18,-,CASSPIWTKPSNYGYTF,TGTGCCAGCTCCCCAATTTGGACAAAACCTTCTAACTATGGCTACACCTTC
TRBD2,TRBJ2-5,TRBV7-3,-,CASSTGLGRVETQYF,TGTGCCAGCAGCACCGGACTAGGGCGGGTGGAGACCCAGTACTTC
-,TRBJ2-6,TRBV19,-,CASSIDWQFGVLALPSGANVLTF,TGTGCCAGTAGTATAGATTGGCAATTCGGGGTTCTTGCACTGCCCTCTGGGGCCAACGTCCTGACTTTC
-,TRBJ2-3,TRBV6-1,-,CASSDWGDTDTQYF,TGTGCCAGCAGTGATTGGGGGGACACAGATACGCAGTATTTT
TRBD1,TRBJ1-2,TRBV7-9,-,CASSPTGGTYYGYTF,TGTGCCAGCAGCCCGACAGGGGGCACATACTATGGCTACACCTTC